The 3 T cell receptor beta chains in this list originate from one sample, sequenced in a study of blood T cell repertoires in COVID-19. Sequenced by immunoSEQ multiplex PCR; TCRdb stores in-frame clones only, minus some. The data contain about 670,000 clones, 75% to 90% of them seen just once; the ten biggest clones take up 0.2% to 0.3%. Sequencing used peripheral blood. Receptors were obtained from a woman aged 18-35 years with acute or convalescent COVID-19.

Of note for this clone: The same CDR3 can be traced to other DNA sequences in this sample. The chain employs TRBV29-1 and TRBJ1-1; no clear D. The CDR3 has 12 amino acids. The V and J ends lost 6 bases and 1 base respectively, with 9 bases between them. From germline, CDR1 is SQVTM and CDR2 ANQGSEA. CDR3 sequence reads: CSVRTGNTEAFF. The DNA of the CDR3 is TGCAGCGTCAGGACTGGGAACACTGAAGCTTTCTTT.

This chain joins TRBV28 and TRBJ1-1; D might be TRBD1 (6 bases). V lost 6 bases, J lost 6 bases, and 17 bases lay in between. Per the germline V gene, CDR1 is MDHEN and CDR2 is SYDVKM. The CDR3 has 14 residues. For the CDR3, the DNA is TGTGCCAGCAGCCCCGCGACAGGACTCTCTGAAGCTTTCTTT. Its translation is CASSPATGLSEAFF.

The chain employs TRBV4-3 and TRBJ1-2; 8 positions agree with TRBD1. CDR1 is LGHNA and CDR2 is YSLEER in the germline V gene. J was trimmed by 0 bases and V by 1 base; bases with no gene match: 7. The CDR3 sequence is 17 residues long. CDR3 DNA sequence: TGCGCCAGCAGCCAAGTAAGGACAGGGTTAGCTAACTATGGCTACACCTTC. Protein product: CASSQVRTGLANYGYTF.